The 27 T cell receptor beta chains reported below all come from one sample, sequenced in a study of human T cells and chemical hapten exposure. This sample's time point: pre-sensitization, week 0. Regarding treatment: therapeutic diphenylcyclopropenone sensitization with weekly scalp DPC. TCRdb independently ran MiXCR on the RACE reads; one entry per CDR3 protein. The sample contains roughly 100,000 distinct CDR3 sequences, roughly 12% of which appear only once. Specimen: whole blood, collected in connection with sensitization to the hapten diphenylcyclopropenone (DPC). The origin of the receptors is a woman between 50 and 59 years old with alopecia areata. Some clones in this sample may be carry-over from other donors' samples.

The J gene is TRBJ2-5, the V gene TRBV12-3 or TRBV12-4; weak D call: TRBD1 (5 bases). This CDR3 comprises 13 residues. Trimming took 3 bases from V and 5 from J, leaving 10 bases between them. DNA of the CDR3: TGTGCCAGCAGTTTTGCCGCAGGGGAGACCCAGTACTTC. This encodes CASSFAAGETQYF.

This clonotype has more than one count but fewer than ten. The V and J genes are TRBV19 and TRBJ2-3; possibly TRBD2 for D (7 bases). Trimming took off 3 bases at V and 0 bases at J, with 13 bases between the two ends. The CDR3 sequence is 16 residues long. The germline CDR1 and CDR2 sequences are LNHDA and SQIVND (reference sequence). CDR3 sequence: CASSIFGGGSTDTQYF. CDR3 coding DNA: TGTGCCAGTAGTATTTTTGGGGGGGGCAGCACAGATACGCAGTATTTT.

This clonotype was found many times. The CDR3 DNA is TGTGCCAGCAGTTACTCGACAGGGAATCAGCCCCAGCATTTT. This gives the protein CASSYSTGNQPQHF. The chain uses TRBV6-5 and TRBJ1-5; TRBD1 aligns across 7 bases. Germline-derived CDR1 and CDR2 are MNHEY and SVGAGI. The CDR3 is 14 amino acids. V lost 0 bases, J lost 4 bases, and 0 bases stayed unmatched.

The chain uses TRBV5-5 and TRBJ2-5, with a weak D call TRBD2 (6 bases). Trimming stripped 0 bases from V and 0 bases from J, with 15 bases between. This CDR3 has 17 residues. Looked up from germline, CDR1 is SGHKS and CDR2 is YYEKEE (reference sequence). CDR3 in DNA: TGTGCCAGCAGCTTGGCCCGGGGCGGGGCGTACCAAGAGACCCAGTACTTC. This translates into CASSLARGGAYQETQYF.

This clonotype was seen more than once but under ten times. This sequence joins TRBV5-1 and TRBJ2-7, with TRBD1 as a possible D gene (6 bases). Per the germline V gene, CDR1 is SGHRS and CDR2 is YFSETQ. The CDR3 loop spans 16 amino acids. With 5 bases removed from V and 0 bases from J, the gap between germline ends came to 18 bases. The CDR3 loop reads CASSTNRDTSSYEQYF. CDR3 sequence (DNA): TGCGCCAGCAGTACTAACCGGGACACAAGCTCCTACGAGCAGTACTTC.

Only a few counts were recorded for this clonotype. In DNA form, the CDR3 reads TGCAGTGCTCCCTGGACAGGGGAGATCGATCGTAGGAACGAGCAGTACTTC. It specifies CSAPWTGEIDRRNEQYF. V usage is TRBV20-1 and J usage is TRBJ2-7; 9 bases fit TRBD1. The V segment lost 5 bases and the J segment 5 bases; nucleotides outside the gene matches: 19. Germline CDR1 DFQATT, CDR2 SNEGSKA (reference sequence). The CDR3 consists of 17 residues.

This clonotype has just a few counts. This chain links TRBV7-2 with TRBJ1-5, with D unclear. In germline, CDR1 is SGHTA, CDR2 FQGNSA. V shed 4 bases and J shed 0 bases, with 13 bases lying between them. The length of the CDR3 is 16 residues. The CDR3 sequence is CASSSNARTSNQPQHF. Here the CDR3 DNA reads TGTGCCAGCAGCTCAAACGCCAGGACTAGCAATCAGCCCCAGCATTTT. The variable domain in full, with the rest retrieved from reference TRBV7-2 and TRBJ1-5, is GAGVSQSPSNKVTEKGKDVELRCDPISGHTALYWYRQSLGQGLEFLIYFQGNSAPDKSGLPSDRFSAERTGGSVSTLTIQRTQQEDSAVYLCASSSNARTSNQPQHFGDGTRLSIL.

Many counts were recorded for this clonotype. The gene calls are TRBV12-3 or TRBV12-4 and TRBJ2-7; TRBD1 is a possible D gene (6 bases). Trimming left V 6 bases short and J 3 bases short, with 9 bases between. CDR3 size: 12 residues. The CDR3 here is CASSRDIYEQYF. As DNA, the CDR3 is TGTGCCAGCAGCAGGGACATCTACGAGCAGTACTTC.

V is TRBV7-9 and J is TRBJ2-1; 10 positions agree with TRBD2. CDR3 size: 16 residues. The V and J ends lost 5 bases and 7 bases, in that order; junction bases with no gene match: 11. CDR1 and CDR2 from the germline V gene are SEHNR and FQNEAQ (reference sequence). Here the CDR3 reads CASSASASGSVNEQFF. The CDR3 nucleotides are TGTGCCAGCAGCGCTAGCGCTAGCGGGAGTGTTAATGAGCAGTTCTTC.

The chain is built from TRBV3-1 and TRBJ1-3; D is undetermined. The CDR3 sequence is 14 residues long. Trimming shortened V by 3 bases and J by 4 bases, and 10 bases separated the two germline ends. Germline CDR1 reads LGHDT; CDR2 reads YNNKEL (reference sequence). CDR3 region: CASSHTGGGNTIYF. Here the CDR3 DNA reads TGTGCCAGCAGCCACACGGGAGGAGGAAACACCATATATTTT.

This sequence joins TRBV15 and TRBJ2-3; 11 bases are shared with TRBD2. The CDR3 covers 18 residues. The germline V gene has CDR1 LNHNV and CDR2 YYDKDF (reference sequence). The ends lost 1 base at V and 0 bases at J; junction bases unmatched: 6. Here the CDR3 DNA reads TGTGCCACCAGCAGAGGACTAGCGGGGATCTCTAGCACAGATACGCAGTATTTT. Residues: CATSRGLAGISSTDTQYF.

A few counts support this clonotype. The chain recombines TRBV5-1 with TRBJ1-1; D remains ambiguous. Trimming stripped 4 bases from V and 1 base from J, with 20 bases between. CDR3 length: 17 residues. Germline V CDR1 and CDR2: SGHRS, YFSETQ. The CDR3 spells CASSPYPNRAQNTEAFF. CDR3 in DNA: TGCGCCAGCAGCCCTTATCCTAATAGGGCCCAGAACACTGAAGCTTTCTTT. The variable domain in full, completed from reference TRBV5-1 and TRBJ1-1, reads KAGVTQTPRYLIKTRGQQVTLSCSPISGHRSVSWYQQTPGQGLQFLFEYFSETQRNKGNFPGRFSGRQFSNSRSEMNVSTLELGDSALYLCASSPYPNRAQNTEAFFGQGTRLTVV.

V usage is TRBV6-5 and J usage is TRBJ1-5, with 9 nucleotides matching TRBD1. Germline CDR1 MNHEY, CDR2 SVGAGI. CDR3 length equals 15 residues. With V trimmed by 6 bases and J by 4 bases, 7 bases remained unmatched. CDR3 nucleotides: TGTGCCAGCAGCAACAGGGGGCTGGGGAATCAGCCCCAGCATTTT. Translated, it gives CASSNRGLGNQPQHF.

This clonotype was observed a few times. The gene calls are TRBV4-1 and TRBJ2-7; no firm D call. V lost 1 base, J lost 3 bases, and 13 bases lay in between. CDR1 is MGHRA, CDR2 YSYEKL, per germline. The CDR3 covers 15 residues. For the CDR3, the DNA is TGCGCCAGCAGCCAAGTGTGGGGTCAGAACTACGAGCAGTACTTC. Protein: CASSQVWGQNYEQYF.

The chain recombines TRBV7-2 with TRBJ2-4; 7 bases are shared with TRBD1. The CDR3 is made up of 18 amino acids. Trimming at V came to 5 bases and at J to 0 bases, leaving 13 bases not matched to a gene. Germline V gene sequence: CDR1 SGHTA, CDR2 FQGNSA. CDR3 protein: CASSPTPLGQSAKNIQYF. In nucleotides, the CDR3 is TGTGCCAGCAGCCCGACTCCCTTGGGACAGTCAGCCAAAAACATTCAGTACTTC.

This clonotype has only a few counts. The V gene is TRBV29-1, the J gene TRBJ2-5; possible D gene TRBD1, 6 bases. The CDR3 totals 15 residues. Germline CDR1 reads SQVTM; CDR2 reads ANQGSEA. V lost 7 bases and J lost 4, with 22 bases in between. The CDR3 DNA is TGCAGCGCCGAACGCAGGGGTGGTTTGGGAGAGACCCAGTACTTC. Translation gives CSAERRGGLGETQYF.

This clonotype was found many times. The CDR3 loop reads CASRQLRKVYF. In DNA, the CDR3 is TGTGCCAGCAGGCAGCTAAGAAAAGTGTACTTC. The chain joins TRBV3-1 to TRBJ2-7; D unresolved. Trimming left V 6 bases short and J 12 bases short, with 15 bases between. This CDR3 contains 11 residues. Germline V gene lookup returns CDR1 LGHDT and CDR2 YNNKEL (reference sequence).

This clonotype was seen repeatedly, ten times or more. The V gene is TRBV28, the J gene TRBJ2-5; D not resolved. Trimming removed 6 bases from V and 2 bases from J, with 7 bases in between. CDR1 and CDR2 from the germline V gene are MDHEN and SYDVKM. This CDR3 is built from 12 residues. Here the CDR3 DNA reads TGTGCCAGCAGATTAACACAAGAGACCCAGTACTTC. Its protein is CASRLTQETQYF.

The sample holds many counts of this clonotype. The gene calls are TRBV6-1 and TRBJ1-1; 8 bases map to TRBD1. V shed 4 bases, J shed 3 bases, and the junction held 4 bases outside the gene matches. The CDR3 spans 14 residues. In germline, CDR1 is MNHNS, CDR2 SASEGT. The CDR3 region has the DNA TGTGCCAGCAGTGGACAGGGGATGGACACTGAAGCTTTCTTT. This codes for CASSGQGMDTEAFF.

This clonotype has a handful of counts. This sequence joins TRBV5-4 and TRBJ1-6; 11 bases match TRBD1. With V trimmed by 2 bases and J by 13 bases, 8 bases remained unmatched. The CDR3 has 15 residues. From germline, CDR1 is SGHNT and CDR2 YYREEE (reference sequence). CDR3 sequence: CASSLFSGTGGPLHF. DNA for the CDR3: TGTGCCAGCAGCTTATTTTCCGGGACAGGGGGTCCCCTCCACTTT.

This clonotype was seen ten or more times. DNA for the CDR3: TGTGCCAGCAGTCAAAACGGGAATTCCGCCTACGAGCAGTACTTC. This translates into CASSQNGNSAYEQYF. The V call is TRBV28, the J call TRBJ2-7; TRBD2 might be the D (5 bases). This CDR3 is 15 amino acids long. CDR1 is MDHEN, CDR2 SYDVKM, per germline. The V end was cut by 5 bases, the J end by 2 bases, with 16 bases between.

CDR3 bases: TGTGCCAGCACGGGGGAACCACTCTACAATGAGCAGTTCTTC. Encoded protein: CASTGEPLYNEQFF. V gene TRBV6-6 combines with J gene TRBJ2-1, with a weak D call TRBD2 (6 bases). V gave up 7 bases and J gave up 3 bases, with 13 bases separating them. The CDR3 is 14 residues long. The germline CDR1 and CDR2 sequences are MNHNY and SVGAGI (reference sequence).

This clonotype showed up just a few times. This chain links TRBV2 with TRBJ1-2, with D perhaps matching TRBD1 (5 bases). CDR1 and CDR2 from the germline V gene are SNHLY and FYNNEI. The CDR3 totals 15 residues. Trimming took off 6 bases at V and 6 bases at J, with 20 bases between the two ends. The CDR3 is CASSEFQGEGDGYTF. In nucleotides, the CDR3 is TGTGCCAGCAGCGAATTCCAGGGCGAAGGGGATGGCTACACCTTC.

This clonotype was detected only a few times. J is TRBJ2-1 and V is TRBV7-2, with 8 bases fitting TRBD2. CDR1 and CDR2 from the germline V gene are SGHTA and FQGNSA. The CDR3 loop spans 23 amino acids. V gave up 1 base and J gave up 2 bases; unmatched junction bases: 25. For the CDR3, the DNA is TGTGCCAGCAGCTTAGGGCCCCACCTGTGGGGGTTAAATAGCGGGGACACCTACAATGAGCAGTTCTTC. Amino acids: CASSLGPHLWGLNSGDTYNEQFF.

In its sample, this clonotype was seen many times. The chain couples TRBV12-3 or TRBV12-4 to TRBJ1-4, with a weak D call TRBD1 (6 bases). Trimming pared 5 bases from V and 7 bases from J, leaving 14 bases between. The CDR3 extends over 14 amino acids. The CDR3 sequence: CASSQGTGSEKLFF. The CDR3, as DNA: TGTGCCAGCAGTCAGGGGACCGGGAGTGAAAAACTGTTTTTT.

This clonotype was found a few times. The chain joins TRBV12-3 or TRBV12-4 to TRBJ1-2; no reliable D call. The CDR3 sequence is 13 residues long. V was clipped by 7 bases and J by 4 bases, with 13 bases between them. The CDR3 spells CASTEREGYGYTF. The CDR3 coding sequence is TGTGCCAGCACCGAGCGGGAGGGCTATGGCTACACCTTC.

The rearrangement joins TRBV5-1 to TRBJ2-6; no definite D call. The CDR3 sequence is 16 residues long. The germline CDR1 and CDR2 sequences are SGHRS and YFSETQ. V was trimmed by 4 bases and J by 0 bases, leaving 11 bases between them. The CDR3 DNA sequence: TGCGCCAGCAGCGGTGACGGGCACTCTGGGGCCAACGTCCTGACTTTC. It yields the protein CASSGDGHSGANVLTF.